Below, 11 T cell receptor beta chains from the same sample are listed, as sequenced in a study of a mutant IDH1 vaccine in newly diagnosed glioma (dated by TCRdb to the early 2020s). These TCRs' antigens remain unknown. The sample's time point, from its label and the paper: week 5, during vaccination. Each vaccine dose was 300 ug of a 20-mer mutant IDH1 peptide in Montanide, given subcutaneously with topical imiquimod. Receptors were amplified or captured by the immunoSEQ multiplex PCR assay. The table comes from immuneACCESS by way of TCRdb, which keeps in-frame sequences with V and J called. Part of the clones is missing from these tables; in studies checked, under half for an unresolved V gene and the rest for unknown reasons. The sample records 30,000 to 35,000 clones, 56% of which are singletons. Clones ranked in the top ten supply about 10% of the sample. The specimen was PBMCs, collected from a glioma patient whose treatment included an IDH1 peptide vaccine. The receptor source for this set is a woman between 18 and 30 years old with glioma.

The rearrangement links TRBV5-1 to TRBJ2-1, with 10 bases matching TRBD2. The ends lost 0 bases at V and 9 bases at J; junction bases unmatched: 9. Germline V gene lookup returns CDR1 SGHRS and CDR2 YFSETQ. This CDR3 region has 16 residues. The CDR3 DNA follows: TGCGCCAGCAGCTTGGATCTTCTAGCGGGAGTTGGTGAGCAGTTCTTC. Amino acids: CASSLDLLAGVGEQFF.

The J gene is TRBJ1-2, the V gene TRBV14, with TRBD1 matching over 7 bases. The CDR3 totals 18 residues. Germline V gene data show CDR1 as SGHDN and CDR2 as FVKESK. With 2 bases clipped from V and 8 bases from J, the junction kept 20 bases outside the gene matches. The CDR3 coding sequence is TGTGCCAGCAGCCAAAACGCCGACAGGGACCGGATTACTGACGGCTACACCTTC. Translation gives CASSQNADRDRITDGYTF.

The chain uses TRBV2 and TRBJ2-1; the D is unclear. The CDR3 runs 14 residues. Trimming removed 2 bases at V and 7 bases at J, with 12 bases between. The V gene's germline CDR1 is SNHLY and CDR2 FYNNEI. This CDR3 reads CASSEPQQKNEQFF. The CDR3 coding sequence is TGTGCCAGCAGTGAACCCCAGCAAAAGAATGAGCAGTTCTTC.

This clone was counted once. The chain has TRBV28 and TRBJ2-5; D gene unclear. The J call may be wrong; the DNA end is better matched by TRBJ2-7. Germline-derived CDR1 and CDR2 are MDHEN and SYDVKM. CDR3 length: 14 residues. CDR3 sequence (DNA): TGTGCCAGCAGTTTATCCCCGCGTCCCTACGAGCAGTACTTC. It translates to CASSLSPRPYEQYF.

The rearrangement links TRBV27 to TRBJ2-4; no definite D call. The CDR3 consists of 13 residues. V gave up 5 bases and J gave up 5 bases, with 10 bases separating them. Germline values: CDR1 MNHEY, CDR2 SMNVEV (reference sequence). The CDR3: CASSRSVENIQYF. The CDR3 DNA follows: TGTGCCAGCAGTAGGTCCGTGGAAAACATTCAGTACTTC.

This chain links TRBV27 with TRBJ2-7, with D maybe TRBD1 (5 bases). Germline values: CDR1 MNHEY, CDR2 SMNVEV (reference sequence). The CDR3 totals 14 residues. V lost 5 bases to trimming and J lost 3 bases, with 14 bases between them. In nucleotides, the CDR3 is TGTGCCAGCAGTGCCGAGACAGCGCACTACGAGCAGTACTTC. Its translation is CASSAETAHYEQYF.

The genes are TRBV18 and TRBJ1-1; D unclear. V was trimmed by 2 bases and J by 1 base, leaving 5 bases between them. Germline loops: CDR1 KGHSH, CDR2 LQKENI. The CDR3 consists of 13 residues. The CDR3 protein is CASSPWGNTEAFF. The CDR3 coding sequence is TGTGCCAGCTCACCATGGGGGAACACTGAAGCTTTCTTT.

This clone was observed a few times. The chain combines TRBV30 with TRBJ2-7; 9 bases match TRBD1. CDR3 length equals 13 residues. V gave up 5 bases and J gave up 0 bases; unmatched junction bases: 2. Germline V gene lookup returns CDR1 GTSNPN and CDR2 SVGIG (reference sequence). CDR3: CAWGTGYSYEQYF. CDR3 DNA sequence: TGTGCCTGGGGGACAGGGTACTCCTACGAGCAGTACTTC.

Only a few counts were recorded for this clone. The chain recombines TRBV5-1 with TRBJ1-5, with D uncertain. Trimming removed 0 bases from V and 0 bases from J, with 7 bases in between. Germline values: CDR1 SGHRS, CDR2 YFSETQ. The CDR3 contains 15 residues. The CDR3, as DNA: TGCGCCAGCAGCTTGGATGGCGTTAGCAATCAGCCCCAGCATTTT. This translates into CASSLDGVSNQPQHF.

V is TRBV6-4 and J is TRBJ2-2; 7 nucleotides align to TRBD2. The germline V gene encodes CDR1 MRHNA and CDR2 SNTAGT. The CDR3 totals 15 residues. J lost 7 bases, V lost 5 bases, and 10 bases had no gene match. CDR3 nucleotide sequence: TGTGCCAGCAGTCGTACTAGCGATGCAGACGGGGAGCTGTTTTTT. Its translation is CASSRTSDADGELFF.

The CDR3 region is CASSLAGGLGNYGYTF. The CDR3 nucleotides are TGCGCCAGCAGCTTGGCCGGAGGGTTAGGGAACTATGGCTACACCTTC. V is TRBV5-1 and J is TRBJ1-2; D ambiguous. In germline, CDR1 is SGHRS, CDR2 YFSETQ. This CDR3 comprises 16 residues. Trimming took 0 bases from V and 2 from J, leaving 14 bases between them. The variable domain in full, with the rest retrieved from reference TRBV5-1 and TRBJ1-2, is KAGVTQTPRYLIKTRGQQVTLSCSPISGHRSVSWYQQTPGQGLQFLFEYFSETQRNKGNFPGRFSGRQFSNSRSEMNVSTLELGDSALYLCASSLAGGLGNYGYTFGSGTRLTVV.